This TCR beta chain is drawn from a study of human T cells and chemical hapten exposure. For the study at large: On around 2 cm by around 2 cm of upper inner arm skin, sensitization was performed with 2% DPC. General study points: Alopecia was present in the donors, so their immune response may differ from healthy people's.

The library tagged individual cDNA molecules with unique molecular identifiers. Each CDR3 protein gets one entry after TCRdb re-called the RACE reads with MiXCR. The sample holds around 150,000 distinct CDR3 sequences, around a quarter seen once. Turning to this clonotype: Its target is not known.

CDR1 and CDR2 (germline): SQVTM, ANQGSEA. There are 13 residues in the CDR3. V dropped 0 bases and J dropped 8 bases, with 13 bases sitting between them. Time point denoted: patch test 3, about 24 weeks after DPC sensitization. Indicated treatment: therapeutic diphenylcyclopropenone sensitization with weekly scalp DPC. The starting material, unfractionated whole blood, was used for total RNA extraction. This TCR derives from a woman between 18 and 29 years old with alopecia areata. Some clones in this sample may be carry-over from other donors' samples. This chain links TRBV29-1 with TRBJ1-2; tentative D call: TRBD1 (6 bases). The sequenced sample was whole blood, obtained in connection with sensitization to the hapten diphenylcyclopropenone (DPC). CDR3 nucleotides: TGCAGCGTTGAAGATGTGACAGGACGAGGCTACACCTTC. Translating it yields CSVEDVTGRGYTF.